This T cell receptor beta chain was sequenced in a study of a mutant IDH1 vaccine in newly diagnosed glioma. Across the study: Onset of vaccination occurred 4-6 weeks following radiotherapy alone, or with temozolomide cycles.

The repertoire was sequenced with immunoSEQ multiplex PCR; TCRdb's copy has only in-frame clones and lacks some. Among about 40,000 clones, 90% to 95% were seen once, and the ten largest hold about 2.6%. To note about this clone: Its antigen remains unknown.

Regarding time point: week 5, during vaccination. Each dose delivered 300 ug of mutant IDH1 20-mer peptide subcutaneously with imiquimod. The source of this sequence is a man aged 50 or older with glioma. Sequenced here: PBMCs, sampled from a glioma patient whose treatment included an IDH1 peptide vaccine.

CDR3 nucleotides: TGTGCCAGCCACAAACAGGGTTCCTATAATTCACCCCTCCACTTT. Translating gives CASHKQGSYNSPLHF. The gene calls are TRBV28 and TRBJ1-6, with TRBD1 as a possible D gene (6 bases). The CDR3 has 15 amino acids. CDR1 and CDR2 (germline): MDHEN, SYDVKM. V lost 8 bases, J lost 1 base, and 12 bases lay in between.